These 20 T cell receptor beta chains originate from one sample sequenced in a study of blood T cell repertoires in COVID-19. Method: immunoSEQ multiplex PCR; TCRdb's copy keeps in-frame clones and lacks some. The table has around 160,000 clones, 65% to 85% seen once. What was sequenced was PBMCs or T cells enriched from blood (not recorded which). These receptors were obtained from a man aged 35 to 55 who had recovered from COVID-19.

The sample holds one count of this clone. The V gene is TRBV30, the J gene TRBJ1-2, with D possibly being TRBD1 (6 bases). CDR1 and CDR2 (germline): GTSNPN, SVGIG (reference sequence). The CDR3 sequence is 13 residues long. V lost 5 bases and J lost 2, with 12 bases in between. The CDR3 loop is CAWQGTTNYGYTF. The CDR3 DNA reads TGTGCCTGGCAGGGGACCACCAACTATGGCTACACCTTC.

The V gene is TRBV6-1, the J gene TRBJ1-2; 7 positions agree with TRBD1. The junction had 11 bases not matched to a gene; V was cut back by 3 bases and J by 4 bases. Germline V gene data show CDR1 as MNHNS and CDR2 as SASEGT. The CDR3 sequence is 16 residues long. This chain's CDR3 is CASSDIGQEHGYGYTF. CDR3 DNA: TGTGCCAGCAGTGACATTGGACAGGAGCATGGCTATGGCTACACCTTC.

The chain recombines TRBV18 with TRBJ2-5, with D possibly being TRBD1 (6 bases). The germline V and J ends were trimmed by 3 bases and 5 bases, with 16 bases remaining between them. Germline V gene lookup returns CDR1 KGHSH and CDR2 LQKENI. CDR3 length: 15 amino acids. The DNA of the CDR3 is TGTGCCAGCTCACCCCAAAGAGCAGGGGCGGAGACCCAGTACTTC. As protein: CASSPQRAGAETQYF.

This sequence joins TRBV5-1 and TRBJ2-2, with 8 nucleotides matching TRBD1. Germline CDR1 and CDR2: SGHRS and YFSETQ. After removal of 3 bases from V and 4 bases from J, the junction contained 5 bases not matched to a gene. This CDR3 is 15 amino acids long. CDR3 in DNA: TGCGCCAGCAGCTATGGACAGGGCGGCACCGGGGAGCTGTTTTTT. It specifies CASSYGQGGTGELFF.

The chain carries TRBV29-1 and TRBJ2-3, with 12 bases matching TRBD2. This CDR3 comprises 15 residues. Germline V gene sequence: CDR1 SQVTM, CDR2 ANQGSEA. Trimming cost V 7 bases and J 2 bases; bases outside gene matches: 7. CDR3 loop: CSAGWTSGDTDTQYF. The CDR3 DNA sequence: TGCAGCGCAGGGTGGACTAGCGGGGACACAGATACGCAGTATTTT.

This clone was recorded only once. V is TRBV7-6 and J is TRBJ2-5, with D uncertain. The CDR3 is made up of 13 amino acids. Germline loops: CDR1 SGHVS, CDR2 FNYEAQ. Between the trimmed V and J ends, which lost 2 bases and 5 bases, there was a span of 9 bases. The CDR3: CASSLYARETQYF. The CDR3 region has the DNA TGTGCCAGCAGCTTATATGCGAGGGAGACCCAGTACTTC.

This chain links TRBV7-2 with TRBJ2-3; maybe TRBD2 (6 bases). The germline V gene has CDR1 SGHTA and CDR2 FQGNSA. This CDR3 region has 15 residues. V was trimmed by 3 bases and J by 0 bases, leaving 10 bases between them. The chain's CDR3 is CASSFPGLSTDTQYF. In DNA form, the CDR3 reads TGTGCCAGCAGCTTCCCGGGACTGAGCACAGATACGCAGTATTTT.

A note on this clone: The junction and the germline gene differ at one end; a read error may be behind it. The rearrangement joins TRBV18 to TRBJ1-1; 8 bases fit TRBD1. The germline gives CDR1 KGHSH, CDR2 LQKENI. The CDR3 runs to 13 residues. DNA for the CDR3: TGTGCCAGCTCACCATCGCAGGGGGCTGAGGCTTTCTTT. This sequence encodes CASSPSQGAEAFF.

There are a few counts of this clone. The V and J genes are TRBV30 and TRBJ1-6, with 9 positions matching TRBD1. The CDR3 runs 14 residues. Germline CDR1 reads GTSNPN; CDR2 reads SVGIG (reference sequence). The ends lost 1 base at V and 10 bases at J; junction bases unmatched: 5. The CDR3 reads CAWSEGQGKSPLHF. The DNA for the CDR3 is TGTGCCTGGAGTGAAGGACAGGGGAAATCACCCCTCCACTTT.

The chain links TRBV2 to TRBJ2-5, with a tentative D call TRBD2 (6 bases). Per the germline V gene, CDR1 is SNHLY and CDR2 is FYNNEI. Trimming removed 6 bases at V and 2 bases at J, with 16 bases between. This CDR3 region has 15 residues. Here the CDR3 reads CASSASGGIQETQYF. In DNA, the CDR3 is TGTGCCAGCAGCGCCTCCGGCGGGATTCAAGAGACCCAGTACTTC.

V gene TRBV3-1 (or the pseudogene TRBV3-2) combines with J gene TRBJ1-3; D is unresolved. Germline V CDR1 and CDR2: LGHDT, YNNKEL (reference sequence). V was cut by 3 bases and J by 0 bases, with 3 bases left in between. There are 13 residues in the CDR3. The CDR3 spells CASSHGSGNTIYF. The CDR3 coding sequence is TGTGCCAGCAGCCACGGCTCTGGAAACACCATATATTTT.

The V and J genes are TRBV19 and TRBJ1-2, with D possibly TRBD1 on 6 matching bases. CDR1 LNHDA and CDR2 SQIVND come from the germline V gene (reference sequence). CDR3 size: 16 residues. V lost 3 bases and J lost 5, with 19 bases in between. For the CDR3, the DNA is TGTGCCAGTAGTATTCGGGACACCCCACTCCTTTATGGCTACACCTTC. It translates to CASSIRDTPLLYGYTF. Full variable domain (missing parts from reference TRBV19 and TRBJ1-2): DGGITQSPKYLFRKEGQNVTLSCEQNLNHDAMYWYRQDPGQGLRLIYYSQIVNDFQKGDIAEGYSVSREKKESFPLTVTSAQKNPTAFYLCASSIRDTPLLYGYTFGSGTRLTVV.

This clone has only a few counts. The rearrangement joins TRBV9 to TRBJ1-1; maybe TRBD1 (6 bases). The V end was cut by 4 bases, the J end by 5 bases, with 21 bases between. The V gene's germline CDR1 is SGDLS and CDR2 YYNGEE. The CDR3 runs to 16 residues. For the CDR3, the DNA is TGTGCCAGCAGCCCCCGCGGGGGGGGCACCGGGACTGAAGCTTTCTTT. Amino acid sequence: CASSPRGGGTGTEAFF.

The chain links TRBV19 to TRBJ2-2; D perhaps matches TRBD1 (6 bases). V was shortened by 5 bases and J by 1 base, with 8 bases between the two germline ends. Germline V gene sequence: CDR1 LNHDA, CDR2 SQIVND (reference sequence). CDR3 length equals 14 residues. This CDR3 reads CASSARGNTGELFF. In DNA form, the CDR3 reads TGTGCCAGTAGTGCCAGGGGGAACACCGGGGAGCTGTTTTTT.

This chain connects TRBV6-5 to TRBJ2-5; the match to TRBD2 covers 10 bases. Germline assignment: CDR1 MNHEY and CDR2 SVGAGI. The CDR3 totals 14 residues. The junction had 7 bases not matched to a gene; V was cut back by 8 bases and J by 4 bases. This CDR3 is CASASSGGRETQYF. In DNA form, the CDR3 reads TGTGCCAGCGCAAGTAGCGGGGGGAGAGAGACCCAGTACTTC.

This rearrangement joins TRBV24-1 to TRBJ1-2, with 7 bases fitting TRBD1. Looked up from germline, CDR1 is KGHDR and CDR2 is SFDVKD. Losses at the gene ends were 4 bases for V and 5 bases for J; bases not matched to a gene: 12. The CDR3 sequence is 16 residues long. CDR3 region: CATSDDTGDGKYGYTF. The CDR3 DNA follows: TGTGCCACCAGTGACGACACAGGGGATGGGAAGTATGGCTACACCTTC.

The rearrangement links TRBV9 to TRBJ2-3, with 7 bases lining up with TRBD1. Trimming removed 5 bases from V and 6 bases from J; junction bases left unmatched: 6. Germline V gives CDR1 SGDLS, CDR2 YYNGEE. This CDR3 region has 13 residues. CDR3 sequence (DNA): TGTGCCAGCAGTTTTGGACAGGCTGATACGCAGTATTTT. This codes for CASSFGQADTQYF.

A note on this clone: An end of the junction does not agree with germline; a read error may underlie this. The chain joins TRBV7-8 to TRBJ1-1, with D maybe TRBD1 (5 bases). This CDR3 has 16 residues. Germline CDR1 is SGHVS and CDR2 is FQNEAQ. This chain's CDR3 is CASTPGFGGLDTEAFF. CDR3 sequence (DNA): TGTGCCAGCACCCCCGGGTTCGGGGGATTGGACACTGAAGCCTTCTTT.

V and J are TRBV10-3 and TRBJ2-3; weak D call: TRBD1 (5 bases). V lost 5 bases to trimming and J lost 6 bases, with 9 bases between them. This CDR3 is built from 12 residues. Germline V gives CDR1 ENHRY, CDR2 SYGVKD. CDR3 amino acids: CAISTGVDTQYF. The DNA of the CDR3 is TGTGCCATCAGTACAGGCGTGGATACGCAGTATTTT.

This sequence joins TRBV7-6 and TRBJ1-6; a possible D gene is TRBD1 (5 bases). This CDR3 spans 16 amino acids. Germline CDR1 reads SGHVS; CDR2 reads FNYEAQ. V lost 6 bases and J lost 5, with 17 bases in between. In DNA, the CDR3 is TGTGCCAGCAGGCCGTCGGGGGGAAGCCATAATTCACCCCTCCACTTT. It encodes CASRPSGGSHNSPLHF.